This TCR beta chain emerged from a study of T cell responses to AZD1222 COVID-19 vaccine. The CDR3 has 21 amino acids. Germline V CDR1 and CDR2: LNHNV, YYDKDF (reference sequence). Trimming took 0 bases from V and 1 from J; bases not matched to a gene: 18. In regard to this clone: What it binds is not known.

Notes on the study in general: Clonal diversity was possibly underestimated, and the donors were mostly white British, with more females. A reported finding is that nearly half of spike-specific TCRs target unmutated variant regions. Two AZD1222 doses significantly raised spike-specific TCR breadth and depth over controls. Seropositivity was recorded at baseline in only six AZD1222 recipients.

The repertoire was sequenced with immunoSEQ multiplex PCR; TCRdb's copy has only in-frame clones and lacks some. The sample holds about 120,000 clones; 75% to 95% are singletons and the top ten take 4% to 5%. The source is an adult who received the MenACWY meningococcal vaccine as a control. This rearrangement joins TRBV15 to TRBJ2-5; TRBD2 matches 9 bases. The specimen comprised peripheral blood, sampled 28 days after the second dose of the MenACWY control vaccine. The CDR3 DNA follows: TGTGCCACCAGCAGAGATGTGGACGCAGCGGGGGGTAGCCGCCTCCAAGAGACCCAGTACTTC. This sequence encodes CATSRDVDAAGGSRLQETQYF.